What follows describes a single T cell receptor beta chain. It may be a read error: a sequence one base away is much more abundant. These data originate in a study of regulatory T cells in long-lasting Graves disease. Time point described: persistent/refractory GD, antithyroid drugs over 5 years with positive TRAb. The TCR library was made from RNA that had been extracted from PBMCs in TRIzol. Patients were enrolled at an endocrinology department in Xi'an, China. Construction of TCR beta libraries relied on iRepertoire HTBI primers and on Arm-PCR targeting CDR3 regions. From the multiplex PCR reads, TCRdb called clonotypes with MiXCR, one entry per CDR3 protein. The table lists approximately 690,000 distinct CDR3 sequences, about 32% of them singletons, with about two fifths in the top ten. This sample comprised peripheral blood mononuclear cells (PBMCs), obtained when the disease was refractory, from a patient treated with antithyroid drugs. The sequence came from a female donor with Graves disease.

CDR3 coding DNA: TGTGCCACTCGATCAGGAGTGGAGACTGAAGCTTTCTTT. It yields the protein CATRSGVETEAFF. The chain carries TRBV7-3 and TRBJ1-1, with D unclear. The CDR3 loop spans 13 amino acids. Germline loops: CDR1 SGHTA, CDR2 FQGTGA. The germline V and J ends were trimmed by 10 bases and 5 bases, with 17 bases remaining between them. Full variable domain (outside the CDR3, taken from reference TRBV7-3 and TRBJ1-1): GAGVSQTPSNKVTEKGKYVELRCDPISGHTALYWYRQSLGQGPEFLIYFQGTGAADDSGLPNDRFFAVRPEGSVSTLKIQRTERGDSAVYLCATRSGVETEAFFGQGTRLTVV.